The clone carrying this T cell receptor beta chain was seen a handful of times. The antigen remains undetermined. This specimen comes from a study of T cells in Graves' hyperthyroidism and ophthalmopathy. Study-level findings and limits: Blood also held most thyroid clonotypes expanded beyond 0.001.

Patients with uncontrolled infections, other autoimmune diseases, pregnancy or lactation were excluded. Amplification yielded TCR beta CDR3 regions, with RNA transcripts as the source. RT-PCR in the first round (using the HTBI primer set) targeted the TCR CDR3. Using its own MiXCR run on the multiplex PCR reads, TCRdb lists one record per CDR3 protein. The sample has about 640,000 distinct CDR3 sequences, around 20% seen once; the top ten hold around a third. Sequenced sample: blood. The receptor was derived from a man between 25 and 39 years old with Graves' ophthalmopathy.

The CDR3 bases are TGCGCCAGCAGCTTCGTGGCCACAGATACGCAGTATTTT. This encodes CASSFVATDTQYF. The J gene is TRBJ2-3, the V gene TRBV5-1, with D uncertain. V lost 2 bases, J lost 2 bases, and 6 bases lay in between. This CDR3 spans 13 amino acids. The germline V gene encodes CDR1 SGHRS and CDR2 YFSETQ.